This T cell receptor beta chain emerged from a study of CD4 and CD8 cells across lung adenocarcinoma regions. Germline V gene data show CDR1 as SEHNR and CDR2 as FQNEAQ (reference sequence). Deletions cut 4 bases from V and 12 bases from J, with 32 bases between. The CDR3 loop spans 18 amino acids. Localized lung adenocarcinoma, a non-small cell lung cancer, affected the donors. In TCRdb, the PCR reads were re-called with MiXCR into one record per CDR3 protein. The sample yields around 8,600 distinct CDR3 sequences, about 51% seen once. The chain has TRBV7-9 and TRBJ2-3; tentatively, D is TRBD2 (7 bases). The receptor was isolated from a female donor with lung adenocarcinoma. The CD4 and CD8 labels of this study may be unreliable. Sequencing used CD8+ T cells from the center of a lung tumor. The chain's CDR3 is CASSCVGGGACSPETQYF. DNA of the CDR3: TGTGCCAGCAGCTGTGTGGGGGGGGGGGCTTGTAGCCCAGAGACCCAGTATTTT. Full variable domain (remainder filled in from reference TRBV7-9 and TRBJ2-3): DTGVSQNPRHKITKRGQNVTFRCDPISEHNRLYWYRQTLGQGPEFLTYFQNEAQLEKSRLLSDRFSAERPKGSFSTLEIQRTEQGDSAMYLCASSCVGGGACSPETQYFGPGTRLTVL.